The sequence of this T cell receptor beta chain was determined in a study of control samples from healthy donors and cancer patients. Germline CDR1 reads SNHLY; CDR2 reads FYNNEI. This CDR3 contains 13 residues. The V gene end was trimmed by 7 bases and the J gene end by 8 bases; junction bases not matched to a gene: 7. Produced via immunoSEQ multiplex PCR; TCRdb's table is partial and in-frame only. The top ten clones hold around a tenth of a sample with 51,000 or so clones, about four fifths of them seen once. The sequenced sample consisted of blood. The receptor was isolated from a man between 65 and 80 years old in good health. The chain employs TRBV2 and TRBJ1-4; 7 bases align to TRBD1. CDR3 bases: TGTGCCAGCACCGGGACAGAAGGGGAAAAACTGTTTTTT. Amino acid sequence: CASTGTEGEKLFF.